These 5 T cell receptor beta chains came from one sample sequenced in a study of response to subunit inactivated influenza vaccine. Each CDR3 protein gets one entry after TCRdb re-called the RT-PCR reads with MiXCR. Among under 550,000 distinct CDR3 sequences listed, under 8.5% were seen once. Sequences were derived from PBMCs from blood, sampled approximately 25 months after vaccination. Receptor source: a man aged 45 to 70 who received an inactivated influenza vaccine.

This clonotype was picked up many times. The rearrangement joins TRBV9 to TRBJ2-1; TRBD2 matches 8 bases. The CDR3 consists of 14 residues. The J segment lost 4 bases and the V segment lost 2 bases, leaving 2 bases of the junction unmatched. The germline V gene has CDR1 SGDLS and CDR2 YYNGEE. Here the CDR3 DNA reads TGTGCCAGCAGCGTCGGGACTAGTTACAATGAGCAGTTCTTC. Translating gives CASSVGTSYNEQFF.

This clonotype was observed a few times. The chain recombines TRBV29-1 with TRBJ2-1; weak D call: TRBD2 (6 bases). CDR1 and CDR2 from the germline V gene are SQVTM and ANQGSEA. CDR3 length equals 14 residues. V was clipped by 4 bases and J by 9 bases, with 19 bases between them. CDR3 coding DNA: TGCAGCGTTGGTGGTTTGACGGGAGCGGTTGAGCAGTTCTTC. The encoded protein is CSVGGLTGAVEQFF.

The chain is built from TRBV6-5 and TRBJ2-3, with TRBD2 identical over 10 bases. The trim removed 2 bases at V and 6 bases at J, leaving 5 bases unmatched. This CDR3 spans 15 amino acids. CDR1 is MNHEY and CDR2 is SVGAGI in the germline V gene. The CDR3 sequence: CASSYGGSGRDTQYF. CDR3 coding DNA: TGTGCCAGCAGTTACGGAGGTAGCGGGAGGGATACGCAGTATTTT.

This chain uses TRBV12-3 or TRBV12-4 with TRBJ2-1; 8 bases line up with TRBD2. The CDR3 spans 15 residues. Unmatched junction bases numbered 10, after V lost 7 bases and J lost 5 bases. Here the CDR3 reads CASNPGAGVDNEQFF. As DNA, the CDR3 is TGTGCCAGCAACCCCGGAGCGGGAGTTGACAATGAGCAGTTCTTC.

This clonotype has more than one count but fewer than ten. The chain has TRBV20-1 and TRBJ2-6, with D perhaps matching TRBD2 (5 bases). Germline assignment: CDR1 DFQATT and CDR2 SNEGSKA (reference sequence). CDR3 length: 18 residues. Trimming took off 0 bases at V and 0 bases at J, with 15 bases between the two ends. CDR3 residues: CSARDSAKTNSGANVLTF. The DNA of the CDR3 is TGCAGTGCTAGAGATTCGGCAAAGACTAACTCTGGGGCCAACGTCCTGACTTTC.